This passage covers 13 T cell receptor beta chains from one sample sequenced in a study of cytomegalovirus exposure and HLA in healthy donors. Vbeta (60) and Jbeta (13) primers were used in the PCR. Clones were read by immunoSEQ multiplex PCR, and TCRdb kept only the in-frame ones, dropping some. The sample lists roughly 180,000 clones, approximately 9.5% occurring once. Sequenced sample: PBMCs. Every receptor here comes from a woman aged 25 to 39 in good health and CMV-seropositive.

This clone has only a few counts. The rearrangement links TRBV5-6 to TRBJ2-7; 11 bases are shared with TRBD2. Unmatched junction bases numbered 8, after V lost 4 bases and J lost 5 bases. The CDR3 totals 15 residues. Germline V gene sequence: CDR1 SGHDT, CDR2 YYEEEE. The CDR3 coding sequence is TGTGCCAGCAGCCCACCGTTAGCGGGAGGGAACGAGCAGTACTTC. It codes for CASSPPLAGGNEQYF.

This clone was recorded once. Here the CDR3 DNA reads TGTGCCAGCAGTGACGGGACAGGAGCCTACAATGAGCAGTTCTTC. This gives the protein CASSDGTGAYNEQFF. The chain carries TRBV25-1 and TRBJ2-1; 8 bases agree with TRBD1. J gave up 2 bases and V 3 bases, and 3 bases lay outside the gene matches. The length of the CDR3 is 15 residues. From germline, CDR1 is MGHDK and CDR2 SYGVNS.

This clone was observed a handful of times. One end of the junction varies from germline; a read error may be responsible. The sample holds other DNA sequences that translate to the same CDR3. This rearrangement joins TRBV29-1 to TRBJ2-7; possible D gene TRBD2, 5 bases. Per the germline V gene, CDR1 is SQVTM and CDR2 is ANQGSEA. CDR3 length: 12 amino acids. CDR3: CSVALARGEQYF. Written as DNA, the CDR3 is TGCAGCGTTGCTCTAGCCCGAGGCGAGCAATACTTC.

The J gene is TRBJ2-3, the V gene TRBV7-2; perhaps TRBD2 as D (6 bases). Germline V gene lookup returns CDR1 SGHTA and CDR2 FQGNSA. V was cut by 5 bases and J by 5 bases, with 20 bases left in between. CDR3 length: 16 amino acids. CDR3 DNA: TGTGCCAGCAGCGAACACCCCGGGACTCACATAGATACGCAGTATTTT. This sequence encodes CASSEHPGTHIDTQYF.

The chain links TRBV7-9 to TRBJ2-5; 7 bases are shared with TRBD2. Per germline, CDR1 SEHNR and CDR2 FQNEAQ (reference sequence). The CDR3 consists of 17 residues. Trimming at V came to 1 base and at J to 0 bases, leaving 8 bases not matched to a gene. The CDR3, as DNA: TGTGCCAGCAGCTTAGTGCCGGGAAGCGGGGACCAAGAGACCCAGTACTTC. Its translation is CASSLVPGSGDQETQYF.

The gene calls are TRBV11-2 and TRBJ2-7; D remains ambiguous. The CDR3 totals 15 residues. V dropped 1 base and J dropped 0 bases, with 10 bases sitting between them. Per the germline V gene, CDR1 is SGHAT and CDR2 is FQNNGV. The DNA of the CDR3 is TGTGCCAGCAGCTTAGGTCAGTACAGCTCCTACGAGCAGTACTTC. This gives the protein CASSLGQYSSYEQYF.

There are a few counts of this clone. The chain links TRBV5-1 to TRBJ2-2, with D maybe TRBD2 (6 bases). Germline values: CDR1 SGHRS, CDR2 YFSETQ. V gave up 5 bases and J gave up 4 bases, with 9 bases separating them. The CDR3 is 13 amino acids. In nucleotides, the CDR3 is TGCGCCAGCAGTAGGGACTCCACCGGGGAGCTGTTTTTT. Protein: CASSRDSTGELFF.

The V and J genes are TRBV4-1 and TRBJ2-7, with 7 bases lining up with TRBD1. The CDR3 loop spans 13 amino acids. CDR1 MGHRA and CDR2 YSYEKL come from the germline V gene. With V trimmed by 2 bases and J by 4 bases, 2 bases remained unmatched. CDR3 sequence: CASSQKTGYEQYF. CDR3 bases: TGCGCCAGCAGCCAAAAGACAGGGTACGAGCAGTACTTC.

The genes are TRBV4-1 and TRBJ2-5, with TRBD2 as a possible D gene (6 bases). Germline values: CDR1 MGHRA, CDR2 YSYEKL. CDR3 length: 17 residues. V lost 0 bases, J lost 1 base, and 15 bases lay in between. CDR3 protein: CASSQERRARPQETQYF. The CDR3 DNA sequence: TGCGCCAGCAGCCAAGAGCGGAGGGCCAGGCCCCAAGAGACCCAGTACTTC.

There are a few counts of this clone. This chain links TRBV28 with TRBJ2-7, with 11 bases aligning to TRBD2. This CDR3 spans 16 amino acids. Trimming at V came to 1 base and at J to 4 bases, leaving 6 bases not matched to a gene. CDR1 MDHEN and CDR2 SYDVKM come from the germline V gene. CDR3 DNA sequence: TGTGCCAGCAGTTTATCCCCCGGGACTAGCGGTTACGAGCAGTACTTC. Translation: CASSLSPGTSGYEQYF.

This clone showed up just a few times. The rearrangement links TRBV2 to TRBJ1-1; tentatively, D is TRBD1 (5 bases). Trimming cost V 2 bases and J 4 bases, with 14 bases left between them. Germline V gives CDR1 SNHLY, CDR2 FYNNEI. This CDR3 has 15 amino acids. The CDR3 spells CASSERQGQGTEAFF. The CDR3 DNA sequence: TGTGCCAGCAGTGAAAGACAAGGGCAGGGCACTGAAGCTTTCTTT.

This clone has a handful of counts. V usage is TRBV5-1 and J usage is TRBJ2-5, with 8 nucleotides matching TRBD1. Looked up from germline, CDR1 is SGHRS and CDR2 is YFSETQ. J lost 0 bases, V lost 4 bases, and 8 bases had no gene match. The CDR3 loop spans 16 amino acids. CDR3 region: CASSPFTGGYQETQYF. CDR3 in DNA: TGCGCCAGCAGCCCTTTCACAGGGGGGTACCAAGAGACCCAGTACTTC.

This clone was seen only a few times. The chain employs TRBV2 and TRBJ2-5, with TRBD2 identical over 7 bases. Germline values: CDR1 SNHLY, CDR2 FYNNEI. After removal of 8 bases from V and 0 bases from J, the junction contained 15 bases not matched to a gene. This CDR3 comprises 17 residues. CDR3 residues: CASQEPWTRADQETQYF. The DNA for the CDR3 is TGTGCCAGCCAAGAACCTTGGACTAGGGCCGACCAAGAGACCCAGTACTTC.